These 20 T cell receptor beta chains came from one sample sequenced in a study of Ad26.COV2.S vaccination and SARS-CoV-2 variants (dated by TCRdb to about 2021). The library was produced with the immunoSEQ multiplex PCR assay. TCRdb stores this immuneACCESS table with in-frame sequences only. Part of the clones is absent; in the studies checked, under half of the shortfall reflects unresolved V genes, and no reason is known for the rest. The sample has about 39,000 clones on record, 83% of them singletons. Approximately 51% of the sample is in the top ten clones. This sample's time point label indicates: individuals recovered from natural SARS-CoV-2 infection. This specimen was peripheral blood, taken after recovery from COVID-19. These receptors originate from a human donor who had recovered from COVID-19.

The chain recombines TRBV6-5 with TRBJ2-1; D is tentatively TRBD1 or TRBD2 (5 bases each). Trimming stripped 6 bases from V and 1 base from J, with 10 bases between. This CDR3 has 14 amino acids. Germline values: CDR1 MNHEY, CDR2 SVGAGI. The CDR3 loop is CASSREGSYNEQFF. The CDR3, as DNA: TGTGCCAGCAGCCGAGAGGGGTCCTACAATGAGCAGTTCTTC.

The chain carries TRBV18 and TRBJ2-2, with a tentative D call TRBD2 (6 bases). This CDR3 contains 15 residues. CDR1 is KGHSH, CDR2 LQKENI, per germline. Trimming pared 6 bases from V and 7 bases from J, leaving 18 bases between. This CDR3 is CASSFTGTANGELFF. Written as DNA, the CDR3 is TGTGCCAGCTCCTTTACCGGGACTGCCAACGGGGAGCTGTTTTTT.

The chain uses TRBV5-1 and TRBJ2-3, with TRBD2 matching 12 bases. The CDR3 loop spans 17 amino acids. Losses at the gene ends were 4 bases for V and 0 bases for J; bases not matched to a gene: 6. CDR1 is SGHRS, CDR2 YFSETQ, per germline. In DNA, the CDR3 is TGCGCCAGCAGCCCCACTAGCGGGAGGACTAGCACAGATACGCAGTATTTT. Protein: CASSPTSGRTSTDTQYF.

This clone was observed a handful of times. V is TRBV5-1 and J is TRBJ1-4, with D tentatively TRBD1 (5 bases). V was trimmed by 0 bases and J by 4 bases, leaving 7 bases between them. This CDR3 region has 14 residues. CDR1 and CDR2 (germline): SGHRS, YFSETQ. CDR3 sequence: CASSLGQSNEKLFF. CDR3 DNA sequence: TGCGCCAGCAGCTTGGGACAGAGTAATGAAAAACTGTTTTTT.

The rearrangement joins TRBV21-1 to TRBJ2-3. TRBV21-1 is designated a pseudogene. CDR3 length: 11 residues. The CDR3 here is CASSDTDTQYF. The CDR3 DNA is TGTGCCAGCAGCGACACAGATACGCAGTATTTT.

This clone was seen ten or more times. The CDR3 DNA reads TGTGCCAGCAGTGAAGCGGGGACAGGGAATGAAAAACTGTTTTTT. Protein sequence: CASSEAGTGNEKLFF. This sequence joins TRBV2 and TRBJ1-4; 9 bases are shared with TRBD1. V was pared by 0 bases and J by 5 bases, with 1 base of the junction left unmatched. The CDR3 runs 15 residues. Germline V gene data show CDR1 as SNHLY and CDR2 as FYNNEI.

The V call is TRBV7-9, the J call TRBJ2-3, with D unclear. The V gene lost 3 bases and the J gene lost 0 bases, with 10 bases spanning the gap. The length of the CDR3 is 15 residues. From germline, CDR1 is SEHNR and CDR2 FQNEAQ (reference sequence). The CDR3 loop reads CASSLILRSTDTQYF. The CDR3 region has the DNA TGTGCCAGCAGCTTGATCCTCCGGAGCACAGATACGCAGTATTTT.

The chain joins TRBV5-1 to TRBJ1-2; possibly TRBD1 for D (5 bases). V was cut by 2 bases and J by 3 bases, with 11 bases left in between. Per the germline V gene, CDR1 is SGHRS and CDR2 is YFSETQ. The CDR3 covers 14 residues. The CDR3 spells CASSFHSGYYGYTF. The CDR3 DNA reads as TGCGCCAGCAGCTTTCATTCAGGGTACTATGGCTACACCTTC.

The rearrangement links TRBV23-1 to TRBJ1-5, with 8 bases lining up with TRBD1. TRBV23-1 is recorded as an ORF, its role being uncertain. Losses at the gene ends were 1 base for V and 2 bases for J; bases not matched to a gene: 13. The length of the CDR3 is 19 residues. Here the CDR3 reads CASSQYDRGLSVGNQPQHF. The CDR3 bases are TGCGCCAGCAGTCAATATGACAGGGGTTTGTCGGTGGGCAATCAGCCCCAGCATTTT.

This clone was recorded a few times. Other DNA sequences in the sample encode the same CDR3. This rearrangement joins TRBV18 to TRBJ2-2, with 8 positions matching TRBD1. CDR1 and CDR2 (germline): KGHSH, LQKENI. The CDR3 runs 13 residues. The V gene end was trimmed by 3 bases and the J gene end by 6 bases; junction bases not matched to a gene: 0. The CDR3 DNA reads TGTGCCAGCTCACCGGACAGGGCCGGGGAGCTGTTTTTT. Its translation is CASSPDRAGELFF.

The V call is TRBV19, the J call TRBJ1-1; possibly TRBD1 for D (6 bases). V was cut by 8 bases and J by 0 bases, with 10 bases left in between. CDR1 is LNHDA and CDR2 is SQIVND in the germline V gene (reference sequence). The length of the CDR3 is 13 residues. CDR3 amino acids: CASLDRLNTEAFF. CDR3 DNA sequence: TGTGCCAGTCTCGACAGGTTGAACACTGAAGCTTTCTTT. Looking up the rest from reference TRBV19 and TRBJ1-1 gives the full variable domain: DGGITQSPKYLFRKEGQNVTLSCEQNLNHDAMYWYRQDPGQGLRLIYYSQIVNDFQKGDIAEGYSVSREKKESFPLTVTSAQKNPTAFYLCASLDRLNTEAFFGQGTRLTVV.

This chain uses TRBV29-1 with TRBJ1-2; D is uncertain. V lost 6 bases and J lost 8, with 16 bases in between. The CDR3 has 12 residues. Germline loops: CDR1 SQVTM, CDR2 ANQGSEA. The DNA of the CDR3 is TGCAGCGTCGGAGATGGGTCGTTCGGCTACACCTTC. Translation gives CSVGDGSFGYTF.

The chain joins TRBV6-1 to TRBJ2-1; TRBD2 matches 8 bases. The CDR3 spans 16 residues. V lost 4 bases, J lost 2 bases, and 7 bases stayed unmatched. Germline-derived CDR1 and CDR2 are MNHNS and SASEGT. CDR3 sequence: CASSAYGLAPYNEQFF. The CDR3 DNA sequence: TGTGCCAGCAGTGCCTACGGACTAGCCCCCTACAATGAGCAGTTCTTC.

J is TRBJ2-5 and V is TRBV7-2, with TRBD1 matching over 11 bases. The CDR3 is made up of 16 amino acids. CDR1 and CDR2 (germline): SGHTA, FQGNSA. With 5 bases clipped from V and 7 bases from J, the junction kept 12 bases outside the gene matches. The CDR3 region has the DNA TGTGCCAGCAGCCAAGCGGCGGGGACAGGGGGGGGGACCCAGTACTTC. Translating it yields CASSQAAGTGGGTQYF. The variable domain in full, with the rest retrieved from reference TRBV7-2 and TRBJ2-5, is GAGVSQSPSNKVTEKGKDVELRCDPISGHTALYWYRQSLGQGLEFLIYFQGNSAPDKSGLPSDRFSAERTGGSVSTLTIQRTQQEDSAVYLCASSQAAGTGGGTQYFGPGTRLLVL.

The V and J genes are TRBV28 and TRBJ1-1; no definite D call. Between the trimmed V and J ends, which lost 6 bases and 10 bases, there was a span of 15 bases. This CDR3 comprises 12 residues. CDR1 and CDR2 from the germline V gene are MDHEN and SYDVKM. The CDR3: CASSGRAFIAFF. CDR3 DNA: TGTGCCAGCAGCGGTAGGGCATTCATAGCTTTCTTT.

CDR3 nucleotide sequence: TGTGCCAGCAGCCCAACTGGGACAGAACTTGAAAAACTGTTTTTT. It specifies CASSPTGTELEKLFF. This chain joins TRBV7-9 and TRBJ1-4; 7 nucleotides align to TRBD1. Per the germline V gene, CDR1 is SEHNR and CDR2 is FQNEAQ (reference sequence). CDR3 length: 15 residues. Losses at the gene ends were 5 bases for V and 7 bases for J; bases not matched to a gene: 10.

CDR3 nucleotide sequence: TGTGCCATCACATCTAACAGGGGGCGGGGAGAGACCCAGTACTTC. This codes for CAITSNRGRGETQYF. The chain employs TRBV10-3 and TRBJ2-5; the match to TRBD1 covers 9 bases. The CDR3 runs 15 residues. Germline lookup yields CDR1 ENHRY and CDR2 SYGVKD. V was clipped by 7 bases and J by 4 bases; unmatched bases: 10.

This clone was counted a single time. The chain carries TRBV28 and TRBJ1-4; D possibly corresponds to TRBD1 (5 bases). The CDR3 covers 15 residues. Germline CDR1 MDHEN, CDR2 SYDVKM. Trimming removed 5 bases at V and 8 bases at J, with 18 bases between. The CDR3 is CASSPLGGDDEKLFF. DNA of the CDR3: TGTGCCAGCAGTCCTCTTGGGGGGGACGACGAAAAACTGTTTTTT.

V usage is TRBV2 and J usage is TRBJ2-7; 7 bases align to TRBD1. V lost 7 bases, J lost 5 bases, and 8 bases stayed unmatched. Germline assignment: CDR1 SNHLY and CDR2 FYNNEI. The CDR3 consists of 13 residues. CDR3: CASNQQGWNEQYF. The CDR3 DNA is TGTGCCAGCAATCAACAGGGGTGGAACGAGCAGTACTTC.

The rearrangement uses TRBV5-1 and TRBJ1-1; no reliable D call. Trimming stripped 6 bases from V and 1 base from J, with 13 bases between. Looked up from germline, CDR1 is SGHRS and CDR2 is YFSETQ. The CDR3 runs to 14 residues. The CDR3 sequence: CASTLGWANTEAFF. As DNA, the CDR3 is TGCGCCAGCACCCTGGGTTGGGCGAACACTGAAGCTTTCTTT.